Many counts were recorded for the clone carrying this T cell receptor (beta chain). V shed 4 bases, J shed 4 bases, and the junction held 4 bases outside the gene matches. The CDR3 extends over 14 amino acids. Germline V lookup: CDR1 LNHDA, CDR2 SQIVND (reference sequence). This specimen comes from a study of T cells in Graves' hyperthyroidism and ophthalmopathy. RNA transcripts gave rise to amplified TCR beta CDR3 regions. Using the HTBI primer set, a first-round RT-PCR was run on the TCR CDR3. TCRdb independently ran MiXCR on the multiplex PCR reads; one entry per CDR3 protein. The repertoire holds nearly 600,000 distinct CDR3 sequences, with 11% to 15% as singletons.

Sequencing input: blood. This clonotype originated in a woman aged 25 to 39 with Graves' hyperthyroidism that later progressed to Graves' ophthalmopathy. The chain joins TRBV19 to TRBJ1-1, with 9 bases aligning to TRBD1. CDR3: CASSKPGQGTEAFF. The CDR3 DNA reads TGTGCCAGTAGTAAGCCGGGACAGGGCACTGAAGCTTTCTTT.